These 4 T cell receptor beta chains share one sample of origin, sequenced in a study of T cells in localized non-small cell lung cancer. Produced via immunoSEQ multiplex PCR; TCRdb's table is partial and in-frame only. The sample lists 25,000 to 30,000 clones; about 87% were seen once. Specimen: peripheral blood, collected before any cancer treatment. The source is a woman aged 18-49 years with stage I lung adenocarcinoma.

This chain connects TRBV5-1 to TRBJ1-2, with D uncertain. CDR1 SGHRS and CDR2 YFSETQ come from the germline V gene. Trimming stripped 4 bases from V and 7 bases from J, with 14 bases between. The CDR3 runs to 13 residues. The CDR3: CASSREQEGGYTF. As DNA, the CDR3 is TGCGCCAGCAGCAGGGAACAAGAAGGTGGCTACACCTTC.

The gene calls are TRBV30 and TRBJ2-7; D remains unclear. CDR3 length equals 11 residues. Trimming left V 2 bases short and J 4 bases short, with 6 bases between. The germline CDR1 and CDR2 sequences are GTSNPN and SVGIG (reference sequence). As DNA, the CDR3 is TGTGCCTGGAGTAAGGGATACGAGCAGTACTTC. Its translation: CAWSKGYEQYF.

This chain joins TRBV15 and TRBJ2-1, with 8 nucleotides matching TRBD2. There are 17 residues in the CDR3. Germline V CDR1 and CDR2: LNHNV, YYDKDF (reference sequence). V lost 0 bases to trimming and J lost 6 bases; unmatched junction nucleotides: 10. CDR3 in DNA: TGTGCCACCAGCAGAGATCGCCGTAGCGGGACCTCCAATGAGCAGTTCTTC. As protein: CATSRDRRSGTSNEQFF.

The chain uses TRBV30 and TRBJ1-5; D not resolved. Germline V lookup: CDR1 GTSNPN, CDR2 SVGIG (reference sequence). V dropped 2 bases and J dropped 4 bases, with 9 bases sitting between them. The CDR3 sequence is 13 residues long. The CDR3 nucleotides read TGTGCCTGGAGTCTAGGCCCGAATCAGCCCCAGCATTTT. Its translation is CAWSLGPNQPQHF.